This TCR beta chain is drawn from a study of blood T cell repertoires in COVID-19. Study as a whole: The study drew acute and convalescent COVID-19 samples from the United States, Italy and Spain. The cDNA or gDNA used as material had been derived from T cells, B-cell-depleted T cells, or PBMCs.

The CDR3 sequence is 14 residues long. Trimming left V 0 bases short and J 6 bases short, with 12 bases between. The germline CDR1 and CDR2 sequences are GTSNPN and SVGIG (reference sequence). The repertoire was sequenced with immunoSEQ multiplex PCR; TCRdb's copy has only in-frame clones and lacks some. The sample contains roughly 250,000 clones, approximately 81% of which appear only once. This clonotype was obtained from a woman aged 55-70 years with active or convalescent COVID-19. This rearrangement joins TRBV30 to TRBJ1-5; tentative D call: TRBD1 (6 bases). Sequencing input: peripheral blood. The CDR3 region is CAWSVLAGVQPQHF. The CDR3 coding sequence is TGTGCCTGGAGTGTACTGGCAGGGGTTCAGCCCCAGCATTTT.